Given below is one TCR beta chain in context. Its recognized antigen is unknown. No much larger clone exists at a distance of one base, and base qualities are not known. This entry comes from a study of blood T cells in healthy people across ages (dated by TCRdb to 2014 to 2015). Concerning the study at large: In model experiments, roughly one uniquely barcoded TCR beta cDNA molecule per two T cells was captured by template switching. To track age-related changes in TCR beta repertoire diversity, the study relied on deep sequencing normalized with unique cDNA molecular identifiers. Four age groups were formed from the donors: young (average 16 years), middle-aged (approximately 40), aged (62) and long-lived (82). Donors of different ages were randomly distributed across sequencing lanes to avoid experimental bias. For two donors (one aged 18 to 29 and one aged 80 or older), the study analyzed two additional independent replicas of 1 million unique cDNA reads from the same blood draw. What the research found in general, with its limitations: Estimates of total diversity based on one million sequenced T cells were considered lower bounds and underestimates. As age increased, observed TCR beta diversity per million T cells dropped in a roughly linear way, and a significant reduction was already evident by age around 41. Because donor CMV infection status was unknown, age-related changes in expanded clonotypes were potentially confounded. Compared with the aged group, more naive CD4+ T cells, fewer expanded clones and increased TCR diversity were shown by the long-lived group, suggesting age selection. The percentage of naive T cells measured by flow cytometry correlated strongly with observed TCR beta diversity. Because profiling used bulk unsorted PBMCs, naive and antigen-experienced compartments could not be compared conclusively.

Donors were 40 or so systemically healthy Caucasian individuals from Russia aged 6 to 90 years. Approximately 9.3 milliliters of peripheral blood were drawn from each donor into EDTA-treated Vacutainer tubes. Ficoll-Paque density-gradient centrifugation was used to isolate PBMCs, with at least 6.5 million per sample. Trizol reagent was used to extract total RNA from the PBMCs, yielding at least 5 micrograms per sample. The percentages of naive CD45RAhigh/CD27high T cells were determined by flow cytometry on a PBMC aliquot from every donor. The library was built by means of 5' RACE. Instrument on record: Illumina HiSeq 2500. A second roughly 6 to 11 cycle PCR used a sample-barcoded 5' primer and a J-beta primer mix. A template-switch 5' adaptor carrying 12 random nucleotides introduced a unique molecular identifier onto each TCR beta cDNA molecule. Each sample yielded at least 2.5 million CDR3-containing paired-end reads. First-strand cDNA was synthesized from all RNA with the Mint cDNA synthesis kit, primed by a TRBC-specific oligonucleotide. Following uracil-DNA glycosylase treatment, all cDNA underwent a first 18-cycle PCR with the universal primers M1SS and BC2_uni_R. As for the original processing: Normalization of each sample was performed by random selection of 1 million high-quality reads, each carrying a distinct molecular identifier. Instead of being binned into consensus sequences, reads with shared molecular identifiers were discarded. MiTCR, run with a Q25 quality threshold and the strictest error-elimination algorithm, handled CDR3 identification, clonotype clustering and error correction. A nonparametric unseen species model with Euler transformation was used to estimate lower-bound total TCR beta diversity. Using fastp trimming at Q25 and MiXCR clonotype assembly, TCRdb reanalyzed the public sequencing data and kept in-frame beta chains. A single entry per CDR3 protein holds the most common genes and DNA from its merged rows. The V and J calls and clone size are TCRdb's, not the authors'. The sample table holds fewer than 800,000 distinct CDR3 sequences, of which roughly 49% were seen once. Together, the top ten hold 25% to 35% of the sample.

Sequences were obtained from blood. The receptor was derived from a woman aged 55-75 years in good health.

The nucleotides read TGCGCCAGCAGCTTGGCGCCAGGGAACACCGGGGAGCTGTTTTTT. Translated, this gives CASSLAPGNTGELFF. The chain employs TRBV5-1 and TRBJ2-2, with no reliable assignment of the D segment. The CDR3 holds 15 amino acids from the cysteine to the phenylalanine. Only the CDR3 region is kept as DNA, spanning 45 bases read in frame from base 1. The junction carries 7 bases between V and J, which are trimmed by 0 bases and 1 base respectively. According to the germline V gene, CDR1 reads SGHRS and CDR2 reads YFSETQ.